This TCR beta chain originates from a study of CD8 T cells in Susac syndrome. Sequencing of TCR beta was performed on blood CD8+ T cells and on blood CD4+ T cells. The germline CDR1 and CDR2 sequences are LNHDA and SQIVND (reference sequence). CDR3 length equals 15 residues. V lost 9 bases, J lost 8 bases, and 25 bases lay in between. A quantity of about 0.5 to 1 ug RNA underwent reverse transcription using random hexamers. Using its own MiXCR run on the immunoSEQ multiplex PCR reads, TCRdb lists one record per CDR3 protein. The table includes around 110,000 distinct CDR3 sequences, around 94% detected once.

Sequencing was done on a sample of CD8+ T cells from PBMCs. The receptor comes from a human donor with Susac syndrome. The gene calls are TRBV19 and TRBJ1-1; D might be TRBD1 (6 bases). CDR3 DNA sequence: TGTGCCAGCAGTGAGCCCCGGGGGTCCGGGACAGAAGCTTTCTTT. Protein sequence: CASSEPRGSGTEAFF.